The 21 T cell receptor beta chains in this list originate from one sample, sequenced in a study of identical twins. TCRdb passed the 5' RACE reads through MiXCR, listing each CDR3 protein once. Of hundreds of thousands of distinct CDR3 sequences listed, roughly 7.5% are singletons. This sample also belongs to another study, concerning yellow fever vaccine responses in identical twins.

Material: memory (CD45RO+) T cells sorted from blood. Source of these receptors: a woman under 30 in good health.

This chain links TRBV5-1 with TRBJ2-7; 8 bases match TRBD2. The trim removed 1 base at V and 1 base at J, leaving 7 bases unmatched. The CDR3 is 16 residues long. Germline CDR1 is SGHRS and CDR2 is YFSETQ. Here the CDR3 reads CASSLPSGSPSYEQYF. In nucleotides, the CDR3 is TGCGCCAGCAGCTTGCCCAGCGGGAGTCCTTCCTACGAGCAGTACTTC.

The chain couples TRBV29-1 to TRBJ2-5, with D perhaps TRBD2 (6 bases). Germline-derived CDR1 and CDR2 are SQVTM and ANQGSEA. V lost 7 bases and J 4 bases, leaving 13 bases between the germline ends. The CDR3 contains 12 residues. CDR3 sequence: CSAATEGETQYF. CDR3 in DNA: TGCAGCGCCGCGACGGAGGGAGAGACCCAGTACTTC.

Ten or more counts support this clonotype. This rearrangement joins TRBV7-2 to TRBJ1-1; 9 bases align to TRBD1. The CDR3 contains 16 residues. Germline loops: CDR1 SGHTA, CDR2 FQGNSA. The junction had 6 bases not matched to a gene; V was cut back by 4 bases and J by 0 bases. In DNA form, the CDR3 reads TGTGCCAGCAGCTACGGGACAGGGTTATTGAACACTGAAGCTTTCTTT. It encodes CASSYGTGLLNTEAFF.

V usage is TRBV7-6 and J usage is TRBJ1-4; maybe TRBD1 (5 bases). This CDR3 contains 13 residues. Trimming stripped 3 bases from V and 5 bases from J, with 7 bases between. The germline V gene encodes CDR1 SGHVS and CDR2 FNYEAQ. CDR3 in amino acids: CASSLGGNEKLFF. In nucleotides, the CDR3 is TGTGCCAGCAGCTTGGGGGGGAATGAAAAACTGTTTTTT.

This sequence joins TRBV20-1 and TRBJ2-1, with a tentative D call TRBD2 (6 bases). The germline V and J ends were trimmed by 5 bases and 6 bases, with 17 bases remaining between them. The CDR3 runs to 14 residues. Germline V gene sequence: CDR1 DFQATT, CDR2 SNEGSKA (reference sequence). In DNA form, the CDR3 reads TGCAGTGCTGCCGGACTAATCCTAGTCAATGAGCAGTTCTTC. The encoded protein is CSAAGLILVNEQFF.

This clonotype was found a few times. The V gene is TRBV3-1, the J gene TRBJ1-5, with D maybe TRBD1 (5 bases). CDR1 and CDR2 (germline): LGHDT, YNNKEL (reference sequence). With 0 bases removed from V and 7 bases from J, the gap between germline ends came to 10 bases. The CDR3 has 14 amino acids. CDR3 residues: CASSQDTGRQPQHF. CDR3 in DNA: TGTGCCAGCAGCCAAGATACAGGACGGCAGCCCCAGCATTTT.

The sample holds a few counts of this clonotype. The J gene is TRBJ1-1, the V gene TRBV11-2; no firm D call. Trimming took 2 bases from V and 6 from J, leaving 10 bases between them. The CDR3 extends over 13 amino acids. Germline V gene sequence: CDR1 SGHAT, CDR2 FQNNGV. The CDR3 DNA reads as TGTGCCAGCAGCTTAAATTATTTTTCTGAAGCTTTCTTT. Its protein product is CASSLNYFSEAFF.

This clonotype was observed at least ten times. J is TRBJ2-1 and V is TRBV29-1; 8 nucleotides match TRBD1. Germline lookup yields CDR1 SQVTM and CDR2 ANQGSEA. The CDR3 runs to 13 residues. With 5 bases clipped from V and 3 bases from J, the junction kept 3 bases outside the gene matches. CDR3 sequence reads: CSVSGQGYNEQFF. The CDR3, as DNA: TGCAGCGTTTCAGGACAGGGCTACAATGAGCAGTTCTTC.

This clonotype was counted at least ten times. The chain links TRBV15 to TRBJ2-1; a possible D gene is TRBD1 (6 bases). V lost 8 bases and J 3 bases, leaving 14 bases between the germline ends. Per germline, CDR1 LNHNV and CDR2 YYDKDF (reference sequence). There are 14 residues in the CDR3. The CDR3 DNA reads as TGTGCCACCCGACAGGATACCGTCTACAATGAGCAGTTCTTC. This codes for CATRQDTVYNEQFF.

About this clonotype: This could be a read error, since a much larger clone is one nucleotide away. This chain connects TRBV9 to TRBJ2-7; possibly TRBD2 for D (5 bases). Trimming took off 4 bases at V and 3 bases at J, with 8 bases between the two ends. Looked up from germline, CDR1 is SGDLS and CDR2 is YYNGEE. The length of the CDR3 is 12 residues. CDR3 DNA sequence: TGTGCCAGCAGCCGGGATGTCTACGAGCAGTACTTC. It yields the protein CASSRDVYEQYF.

This clonotype was recorded many times. V usage is TRBV20-1 and J usage is TRBJ2-2; D might be TRBD2 (5 bases). V was clipped by 8 bases and J by 2 bases, with 12 bases between them. CDR1 is DFQATT and CDR2 is SNEGSKA in the germline V gene (reference sequence). This CDR3 has 13 residues. CDR3 DNA sequence: TGCAGTTCTCCCGGGGAAAACACCGGGGAGCTGTTTTTT. Translating it yields CSSPGENTGELFF.

This clonotype was seen repeatedly, ten times or more. V and J are TRBV2 and TRBJ2-5; the D gene is possibly TRBD1 (6 bases). Germline CDR1 SNHLY, CDR2 FYNNEI. V was cut by 8 bases and J by 0 bases, with 13 bases left in between. This CDR3 is built from 14 residues. The CDR3: CASLPGTNQETQYF. DNA of the CDR3: TGTGCCAGCCTACCCGGGACAAACCAAGAGACCCAGTACTTC. Full variable domain (missing parts from reference TRBV2 and TRBJ2-5): EPEVTQTPSHQVTQMGQEVILRCVPISNHLYFYWYRQILGQKVEFLVSFYNNEISEKSEIFDDQFSVERPDGSNFTLKIRSTKLEDSAMYFCASLPGTNQETQYFGPGTRLLVL.

This clonotype was seen more than once but under ten times. V and J are TRBV3-1 and TRBJ1-5; no definite D call. V dropped 5 bases and J dropped 6 bases, with 11 bases sitting between them. CDR3 length: 13 residues. Germline CDR1 is LGHDT and CDR2 is YNNKEL (reference sequence). In DNA form, the CDR3 reads TGTGCCAGCAGCGGAGGATGGGGTCAGCCCCAGCATTTT. This gives the protein CASSGGWGQPQHF. Combining the CDR3 with reference TRBV3-1 and TRBJ1-5 gives the whole variable domain DTAVSQTPKYLVTQMGNDKSIKCEQNLGHDTMYWYKQDSKKFLKIMFSYNNKELIINETVPNRFSPKSPDKAHLNLHINSLELGDSAVYFCASSGGWGQPQHFGDGTRLSIL.

The CDR3 DNA follows: TGTGCCAGCAGCGTAAGCAGGGGGCTAGAGACCCAGTACTTC. Translating gives CASSVSRGLETQYF. The V call is TRBV9, the J call TRBJ2-5, with 8 nucleotides matching TRBD1. The CDR3 has 14 residues. J was trimmed by 4 bases and V by 1 base; bases with no gene match: 3. The germline V gene encodes CDR1 SGDLS and CDR2 YYNGEE.

Of note for this clonotype: One junction end disagrees with the germline gene, perhaps due to a read error. The chain carries TRBV15 and TRBJ1-4, with D possibly being TRBD1 (5 bases). CDR1 and CDR2 (germline): LNHNV, YYDKDF (reference sequence). The CDR3 sequence is 13 residues long. CDR3 DNA sequence: TGTGCCACCAGCACTGGGACTAGTGAAAAACTGTTTTTT. Residues: CATSTGTSEKLFF.

This clonotype was recorded a few times. CDR3 in amino acids: CASSRLGGRQSSGNTIYF. The CDR3 nucleotides read TGTGCCAGCAGCCGGCTGGGGGGTCGCCAATCCTCTGGAAACACCATATATTTT. This chain uses TRBV6-1 with TRBJ1-3; D is perhaps TRBD1 (5 bases). Trimming removed 6 bases from V and 0 bases from J, with 21 bases in between. This CDR3 contains 18 residues. Germline loops: CDR1 MNHNS, CDR2 SASEGT.

This clonotype has ten or more counts. The chain links TRBV9 to TRBJ2-5, with unresolved D. Trimming cost V 0 bases and J 5 bases, with 8 bases left between them. In germline, CDR1 is SGDLS, CDR2 YYNGEE. The CDR3 consists of 13 residues. CDR3 loop: CASSVAEWETQYF. The CDR3 DNA reads as TGTGCCAGCAGCGTAGCGGAGTGGGAGACCCAGTACTTC. The full variable domain, in which reference TRBV9 and TRBJ2-5 provide the parts outside the CDR3, is DSGVTQTPKHLITATGQRVTLRCSPRSGDLSVYWYQQSLDQGLQFLIQYYNGEERAKGNILERFSAQQFPDLHSELNLSSLELGDSALYFCASSVAEWETQYFGPGTRLLVL.

In its sample, this clonotype was seen many times. The genes are TRBV7-8 and TRBJ1-6, with 7 bases fitting TRBD1. The germline V gene has CDR1 SGHVS and CDR2 FQNEAQ. Trimming at V came to 5 bases and at J to 8 bases, leaving 3 bases not matched to a gene. The CDR3 spans 13 residues. This CDR3 reads CASSRDSYSPLHF. CDR3 bases: TGTGCCAGCAGCCGGGACAGTTATTCACCCCTCCACTTT.

This clonotype was recorded many times. Here the CDR3 reads CASSSSGTTDTQYF. The CDR3 region has the DNA TGTGCCAGCAGCTCCTCCGGGACCACAGATACGCAGTATTTT. The gene calls are TRBV7-9 and TRBJ2-3; the D gene could be TRBD1 or TRBD2 (5 bases each). The germline gives CDR1 SEHNR, CDR2 FQNEAQ (reference sequence). The CDR3 consists of 14 residues. Trimming took off 4 bases at V and 2 bases at J, with 10 bases between the two ends.

This clonotype was detected many times. The genes are TRBV28 and TRBJ2-3; D remains ambiguous. Trimming took off 4 bases at V and 2 bases at J, with 16 bases between the two ends. This CDR3 is built from 16 residues. Germline CDR1 reads MDHEN; CDR2 reads SYDVKM. Here the CDR3 reads CASSSRQFRSTDTQYF. CDR3 coding DNA: TGTGCCAGCAGTTCCAGACAATTTAGATCCACAGATACGCAGTATTTT.

This clonotype was found a few times. V is TRBV14 and J is TRBJ2-5; 10 positions match TRBD1. There are 16 residues in the CDR3. Trimming took 0 bases from V and 6 from J; bases not matched to a gene: 7. Germline V gene data show CDR1 as SGHDN and CDR2 as FVKESK. CDR3 DNA sequence: TGTGCCAGCAGCCAAGACCGAGACAGGGGGCTGCAGACCCAGTACTTC. It encodes CASSQDRDRGLQTQYF.